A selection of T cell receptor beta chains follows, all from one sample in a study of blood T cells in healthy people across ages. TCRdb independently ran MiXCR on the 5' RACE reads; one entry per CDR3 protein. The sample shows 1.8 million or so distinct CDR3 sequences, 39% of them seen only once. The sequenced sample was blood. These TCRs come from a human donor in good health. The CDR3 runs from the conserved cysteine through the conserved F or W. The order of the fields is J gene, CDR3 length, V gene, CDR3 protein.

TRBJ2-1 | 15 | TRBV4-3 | CASSQGSRGTVEQFF
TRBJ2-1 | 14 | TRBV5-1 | CASSLELAGARGFF
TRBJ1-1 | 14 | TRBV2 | CATQARELNTEAFF
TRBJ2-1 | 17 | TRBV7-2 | CASSPQVDRGLGNEQFF
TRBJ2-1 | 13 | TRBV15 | CATSRAPRDQQFF
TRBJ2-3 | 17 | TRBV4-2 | CASSQAFAGGRIDTQYF
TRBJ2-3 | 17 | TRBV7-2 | CASSLFASGVPTDTQYF
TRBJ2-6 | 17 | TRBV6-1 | CASSAEHLLSGANVLTF
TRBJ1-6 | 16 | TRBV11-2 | CASSLGLQGLNSPLHF
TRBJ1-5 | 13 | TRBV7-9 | CAGSAYSNQPQHF
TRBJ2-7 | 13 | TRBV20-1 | CSARPWENYEQYF
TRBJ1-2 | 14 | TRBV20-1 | CSARGDRQYEGYTF
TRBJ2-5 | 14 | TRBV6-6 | CASSMWGRVETQYF
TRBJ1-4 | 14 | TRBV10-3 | CAISEGGNDEKLFF
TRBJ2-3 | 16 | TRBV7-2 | CASSPSGQGVYDTQYF
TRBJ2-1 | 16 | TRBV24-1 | CATSDGTSGGYNEQFF
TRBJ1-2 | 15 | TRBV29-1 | CSVERQSMVGYGYTF
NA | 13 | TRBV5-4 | CASSLVEKETQYF
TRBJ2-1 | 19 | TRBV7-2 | CASSPGLAGGGFGFDEQFF